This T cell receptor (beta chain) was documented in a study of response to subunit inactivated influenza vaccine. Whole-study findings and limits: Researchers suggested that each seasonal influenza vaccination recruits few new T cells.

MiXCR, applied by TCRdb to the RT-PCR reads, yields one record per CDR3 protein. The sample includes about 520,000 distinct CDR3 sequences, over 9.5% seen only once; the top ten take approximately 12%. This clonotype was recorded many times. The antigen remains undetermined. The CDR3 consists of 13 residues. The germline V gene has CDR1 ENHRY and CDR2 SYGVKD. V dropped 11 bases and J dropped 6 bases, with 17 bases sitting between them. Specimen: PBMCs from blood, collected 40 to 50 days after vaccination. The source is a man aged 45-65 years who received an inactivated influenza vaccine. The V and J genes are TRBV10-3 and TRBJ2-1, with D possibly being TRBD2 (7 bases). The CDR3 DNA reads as TGTGCCGTGTCGGGGGGCCTCACCAATGAGCAGTTCTTC. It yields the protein CAVSGGLTNEQFF.